Listed here are 7 T cell receptor beta chains from one sample, sequenced in a study of technical replicates of blood from a few donors (dated by TCRdb to about 2017). The library was built by means of the immunoSEQ multiplex PCR assay. In its TCRdb copy, this immuneACCESS table keeps in-frame sequences only and misses some clones. Where compared with another copy, unresolved V genes explain less than half of these, and the others have no known cause. This sample is represented by some 71,000 clones; approximately 96% of them were singletons. 0.18% of the sample lies in the top ten. Sequencing was carried out using T cells isolated from PBMCs. The receptors were sampled from a human donor in good health.

The chain recombines TRBV6-5 with TRBJ1-5, with TRBD1 matching over 9 bases. V lost 5 bases to trimming and J lost 5 bases; unmatched junction nucleotides: 4. This CDR3 has 14 amino acids. Germline V gene sequence: CDR1 MNHEY, CDR2 SVGAGI. CDR3 sequence reads: CASSRTGDDQPQHF. The CDR3 DNA sequence: TGTGCCAGCAGTCGGACAGGGGACGATCAGCCCCAGCATTTT.

The table lists this clone with a count of one. The chain combines TRBV7-3 with TRBJ2-1; D is ambiguous. Trimming removed 2 bases from V and 4 bases from J, with 6 bases in between. CDR1 and CDR2 from the germline V gene are SGHTA and FQGTGA. This CDR3 is built from 13 residues. In DNA form, the CDR3 reads TGTGCCAGCAGCTTAGCGGCTTACAATGAGCAGTTCTTC. Protein product: CASSLAAYNEQFF.

This chain links TRBV7-2 with TRBJ2-1; 11 nucleotides align to TRBD2. After removal of 2 bases from V and 6 bases from J, the junction contained 6 bases not matched to a gene. CDR3 length: 16 amino acids. Looked up from germline, CDR1 is SGHTA and CDR2 is FQGNSA. The CDR3 protein is CASSLLPSGGFNEQFF. CDR3 sequence (DNA): TGTGCCAGCAGCTTATTACCTAGCGGGGGGTTCAATGAGCAGTTCTTC.

About this clone itself: At one end the junction does not follow the germline gene, possibly because of a read error. The chain has TRBV7-2 and TRBJ2-5; a weak D match, TRBD1 (5 bases). Germline CDR1 reads SGHTA; CDR2 reads FQGNSA. The CDR3 is 12 residues long. The CDR3 coding sequence is TGTGCCAGCAGCTGGGTTGAAGGGGCCTATAACTTC. This gives the protein CASSWVEGAYNF. Complete variable domain (other parts from reference TRBV7-2 and TRBJ2-5): GAGVSQSPSNKVTEKGKDVELRCDPISGHTALYWYRQSLGQGLEFLIYFQGNSAPDKSGLPSDRFSAERTGGSVSTLTIQRTQQEDSAVYLCASSWVEGAYNFGPGTRLLVL.

The chain employs TRBV30 and TRBJ2-7; 9 positions match TRBD2. With 6 bases clipped from V and 2 bases from J, the junction kept 8 bases outside the gene matches. The length of the CDR3 is 14 residues. From germline, CDR1 is GTSNPN and CDR2 SVGIG (reference sequence). CDR3 DNA sequence: TGTGCCTGCACTACTAAGCGGGGGGCCTACGAGCAGTACTTC. Translation: CACTTKRGAYEQYF.

The chain uses TRBV6-6 and TRBJ2-3, with unresolved D. Trimming took off 2 bases at V and 3 bases at J, with 12 bases between the two ends. The CDR3 consists of 15 residues. Germline V gives CDR1 MNHNY, CDR2 SVGAGI (reference sequence). This chain's CDR3 is CASSYRKTGTDTQYF. DNA of the CDR3: TGTGCCAGCAGTTACCGCAAGACCGGGACAGATACGCAGTATTTT.

This chain connects TRBV30 to TRBJ1-2; a weak D match, TRBD1 (5 bases). CDR3 length equals 13 residues. Germline lookup yields CDR1 GTSNPN and CDR2 SVGIG (reference sequence). V shed 4 bases and J shed 5 bases, with 14 bases lying between them. The CDR3 sequence is CAWIGGVRYGYTF. In nucleotides, the CDR3 is TGTGCCTGGATCGGAGGGGTTCGATATGGCTACACCTTC.